This T cell receptor beta chain was documented in a study of CD4 and CD8 cells across lung adenocarcinoma regions. Donors had localized lung adenocarcinoma, a non-small cell lung cancer. TCRdb used MiXCR to reprocess the PCR reads, holding one entry per CDR3 protein. The sample holds approximately 19,000 distinct CDR3 sequences, about 50% seen once. Germline loops: CDR1 LNHDA, CDR2 SQIVND (reference sequence). CDR3 length equals 15 residues. The V segment lost 5 bases and the J segment 1 base; nucleotides outside the gene matches: 4. Sequencing was performed on CD8+ T cells from the center of a lung tumor. This TCR derives from a female donor with lung adenocarcinoma. The CD4 and CD8 labels of this study may be unreliable. This chain uses TRBV19 with TRBJ1-2, with 10 bases that match TRBD1. The CDR3 nucleotides are TGTGCCAGTAGTGCCTGGACAGGGGGTAACTATGGCTACACCTTC. It codes for CASSAWTGGNYGYTF.